The rows below give T cell receptor beta chains drawn from one sample of a study of T cell responses to AZD1222 COVID-19 vaccine. Generated by immunoSEQ multiplex PCR, the TCRdb table keeps only in-frame clones and is missing some. The sample has under 150,000 clones, about 85% seen once. The sample in question was peripheral blood, obtained 28 days after the second AZD1222 dose. The receptors were sampled from an adult who received the AZD1222 COVID-19 vaccine. Both conserved end residues are part of each CDR3. A D gene is named only where the DNA matches it firmly. Clone size is not always given. Where it is, it says once, few, many or a class for expanded clones.

D	V	size	J	CDR3	DNA
TRBD1	TRBV3-1/TRBV3-2	.	TRBJ1-1	CASSLTGGTEAFF	TGTGCCAGCAGCCTCACAGGGGGGACTGAAGCTTTCTTT
.	TRBV30	.	TRBJ1-1	CAWSVAVAEAFF	TGTGCCTGGAGTGTAGCGGTCGCTGAAGCTTTCTTT
TRBD2	TRBV3-1/TRBV3-2	.	TRBJ2-2	CASSQGRGGPNTGELFF	TGTGCCAGCAGCCAAGGACGGGGGGGCCCCAACACCGGGGAGCTGTTTTTT
TRBD2	TRBV7-6	.	TRBJ2-3	CASAGLAGGTDTQYF	TGTGCCAGCGCGGGACTAGCGGGGGGCACAGATACGCAGTATTTT
.	TRBV6-2/TRBV6-3	.	TRBJ2-2	CASSLTSIGELFF	TGTGCCAGCAGTCTTACTAGCATCGGGGAGCTGTTTTTT
TRBD1	TRBV24-1	.	TRBJ2-3	CATSDFPGTGQDTQYF	TGTGCCACCAGTGATTTTCCGGGGACAGGGCAAGATACGCAGTATTTT
.	TRBV29-1	once	TRBJ2-7	CSVRPGVGEQYF	TGCAGCGTGCGACCAGGGGTCGGCGAGCAGTACTTC
.	TRBV21-1	.	TRBJ1-1	CASSNHDPQGDTEAFF	TGTGCCAGCAGCAACCACGATCCACAGGGGGACACTGAAGCTTTCTTT
.	TRBV7-8	.	TRBJ2-1	CASQAPGTSSYNEQFF	TGTGCCAGCCAGGCCCCCGGGACGAGCTCCTACAATGAGCAGTTCTTC
.	TRBV19	.	TRBJ1-2	CASSPQGDYGYTF	TGTGCCAGTAGTCCTCAGGGAGATTATGGCTACACCTTC
.	TRBV9	.	TRBJ1-4	CASSVGRVNEKLFF	TGTGCCAGCAGCGTAGGGAGGGTTAATGAAAAACTGTTTTTT
TRBD1	TRBV19	.	TRBJ1-3	CAARQGNSGNTIYF	TGTGCCGCCAGACAGGGGAATTCTGGAAACACCATATATTTT
.	TRBV7-2	.	TRBJ1-6	CASSQKADSTVSPLHF	TGTGCCAGCAGCCAGAAGGCAGACTCTACGGTTTCACCCCTCCACTTT
.	TRBV24-1	few	TRBJ2-7	CATSDFAGTGSYEQYF	TGTGCCACCAGTGATTTTGCGGGGACGGGCTCCTACGAGCAGTACTTC
.	TRBV19	.	TRBJ1-1	CASSTAGAGTEAFF	TGTGCCAGTAGCACTGCAGGGGCGGGCACTGAAGCTTTCTTT